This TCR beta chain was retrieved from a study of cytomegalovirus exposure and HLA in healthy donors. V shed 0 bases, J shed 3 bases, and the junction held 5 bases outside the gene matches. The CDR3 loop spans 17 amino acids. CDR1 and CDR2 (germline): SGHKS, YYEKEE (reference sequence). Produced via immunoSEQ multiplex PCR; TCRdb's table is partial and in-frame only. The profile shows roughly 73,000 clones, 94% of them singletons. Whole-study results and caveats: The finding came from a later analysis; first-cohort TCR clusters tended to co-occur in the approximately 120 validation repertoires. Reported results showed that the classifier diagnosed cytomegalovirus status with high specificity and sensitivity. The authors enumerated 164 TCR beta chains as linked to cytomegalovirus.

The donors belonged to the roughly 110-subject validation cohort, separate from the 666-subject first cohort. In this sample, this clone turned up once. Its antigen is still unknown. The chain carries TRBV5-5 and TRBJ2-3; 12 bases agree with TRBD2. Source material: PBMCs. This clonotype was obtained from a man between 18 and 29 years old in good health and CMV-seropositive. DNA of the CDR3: TGTGCCAGCAGCTTGGGGGCGACTAGCGGGAGAACAGATACGCAGTATTTT. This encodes CASSLGATSGRTDTQYF.